The entry below describes one T cell receptor (beta chain). Generated by immunoSEQ multiplex PCR, the TCRdb table keeps only in-frame clones and is missing some. Counted here are fewer than 300,000 clones, around 82% occurring once; the ten biggest clones make up 15% to 19%. This CDR3 is built from 13 residues. The V gene's germline CDR1 is LNHDA and CDR2 SQIVND (reference sequence). Trimming took 6 bases from V and 5 from J, leaving 11 bases between them. This sample stems from a study of blood T cell repertoires in COVID-19. The overall study: The United States, Italy and Spain supplied acute and convalescent COVID-19 samples.

Sequencing was performed on peripheral blood. The chain combines TRBV19 with TRBJ1-5; D call uncertain. The source is a person between 65 and 80 years old with COVID-19, enrolled during active disease. The CDR3 nucleotides read TGTGCCAGTAGCACAGAAGCTGATCAGCCCCAGCATTTT. The encoded protein is CASSTEADQPQHF.